This entry concerns a single TCR beta chain. This record comes from a study of blood T cell repertoires in COVID-19. Study background: The United States, Italy and Spain were the sources of the acute and convalescent COVID-19 samples. T cells, B-cell-depleted T cells, or PBMCs provided the cDNA or gDNA that served as material.

Authors' processing steps: Scientists estimated how many nucleated cells there were by amplifying reference gene primers. Measured with immunoSEQ multiplex PCR; TCRdb has only the in-frame clones, and not every one. D and trimming come from the DNA, and the V and J calls and clone size come from that table. The table lists 150,000 to 200,000 clones, about three quarters of them singletons. The CDR3 has 14 amino acids. Germline CDR1 and CDR2: LNHDA and SQIVND (reference sequence). With 6 bases clipped from V and 10 bases from J, the junction kept 9 bases outside the gene matches. This TCR was recovered from a woman between 50 and 59 years old with active or convalescent COVID-19. This sequence joins TRBV19 and TRBJ1-6, with 7 bases aligning to TRBD1. Material for sequencing was peripheral blood. This CDR3 reads CASRAQGRGSPLHF. The CDR3 bases are TGTGCCAGTAGAGCACAGGGGAGAGGATCACCCCTCCACTTT. The full variable domain, completed using reference TRBV19 and TRBJ1-6, is DGGITQSPKYLFRKEGQNVTLSCEQNLNHDAMYWYRQDPGQGLRLIYYSQIVNDFQKGDIAEGYSVSREKKESFPLTVTSAQKNPTAFYLCASRAQGRGSPLHFGNGTRLTVT.